Each of the 26 T cell receptor beta chains below was sequenced from the same sample in a study of blood T cell repertoires in COVID-19. Using immunoSEQ multiplex PCR, the repertoire was profiled, and TCRdb retains in-frame clones only, with some absent. This sample carries roughly 81,000 clones, about four fifths of them seen once, and the ten largest clones take around 36%. Sequencing was performed on peripheral blood. The receptors stem from a man at least 80 years old with active or convalescent COVID-19.

This clone was detected only once. The chain joins TRBV6-5 to TRBJ1-1; D uncertain. This CDR3 has 15 residues. Germline assignment: CDR1 MNHEY and CDR2 SVGAGI. V was cut by 5 bases and J by 0 bases, with 13 bases left in between. The DNA of the CDR3 is TGTGCCAGCAGTCCTGTGAGGGTGGTGAACACTGAAGCTTTCTTT. Its translation: CASSPVRVVNTEAFF.

This chain connects TRBV6-5 to TRBJ1-1, with D perhaps matching TRBD1 (5 bases). V lost 6 bases and J 3 bases, leaving 11 bases between the germline ends. The CDR3 length is 13 residues. Germline V lookup: CDR1 MNHEY, CDR2 SVGAGI. CDR3 bases: TGTGCCAGCAGACCAGGGATAGACACTGAAGCTTTCTTT. Protein sequence: CASRPGIDTEAFF.

This chain uses TRBV5-1 with TRBJ1-3; tentative D call: TRBD1 (5 bases). Germline CDR1 reads SGHRS; CDR2 reads YFSETQ. CDR3 length: 18 residues. Trimming removed 0 bases at V and 3 bases at J, with 19 bases between. CDR3 in DNA: TGCGCCAGCAGCTTGGTCCCATCATCGGGGGGAAGTGGAAACACCATATATTTT. It is translated as CASSLVPSSGGSGNTIYF.

The V gene is TRBV3-1 (or the pseudogene TRBV3-2), the J gene TRBJ1-4, with TRBD1 matching 12 bases. V was pared by 4 bases and J by 9 bases, with 6 bases of the junction left unmatched. This CDR3 is built from 15 residues. Germline V gene data show CDR1 as LGHDT and CDR2 as YNNKEL (reference sequence). CDR3 region: CASSPPGQGAKKLFF. CDR3 bases: TGTGCCAGCAGCCCTCCGGGACAGGGGGCGAAAAAACTGTTTTTT.

J is TRBJ1-5 and V is TRBV27; tentative D call: TRBD1 (6 bases). V was pared by 5 bases and J by 0 bases, with 11 bases between. In germline, CDR1 is MNHEY, CDR2 SMNVEV (reference sequence). The CDR3 contains 15 residues. The CDR3 reads CASSPGTNSNQPQHF. The DNA for the CDR3 is TGTGCCAGCAGTCCCGGGACAAATAGCAATCAGCCCCAGCATTTT.

The V gene is TRBV6-6, the J gene TRBJ1-3, with D possibly matching TRBD1 (6 bases). The CDR3 totals 15 residues. The V and J ends lost 5 bases and 0 bases respectively, with 11 bases between them. Germline V gene lookup returns CDR1 MNHNY and CDR2 SVGAGI (reference sequence). CDR3 sequence reads: CASSTTGNSGNTIYF. The CDR3 DNA reads TGTGCCAGCAGTACCACAGGGAACTCTGGAAACACCATATATTTT.

V gene TRBV19 combines with J gene TRBJ2-6, with TRBD1 identical over 12 bases. This CDR3 is 19 amino acids long. Germline-derived CDR1 and CDR2 are LNHDA and SQIVND (reference sequence). The V and J ends lost 3 bases and 4 bases, in that order; junction bases with no gene match: 10. CDR3 nucleotide sequence: TGTGCCAGTAGTATGGCCTCGGGACAGGGGGCGAGAGGGGCCAACGTCCTGACTTTC. This gives the protein CASSMASGQGARGANVLTF. Full variable domain (outside the CDR3, taken from reference TRBV19 and TRBJ2-6): DGGITQSPKYLFRKEGQNVTLSCEQNLNHDAMYWYRQDPGQGLRLIYYSQIVNDFQKGDIAEGYSVSREKKESFPLTVTSAQKNPTAFYLCASSMASGQGARGANVLTFGAGSRLTVL.

The chain carries TRBV2 and TRBJ1-2, with 8 bases that match TRBD1. V lost 5 bases to trimming and J lost 7 bases; unmatched junction nucleotides: 9. CDR3 length equals 14 residues. The germline CDR1 and CDR2 sequences are SNHLY and FYNNEI. The CDR3 reads CASSLGQGRGGYTF. CDR3 DNA sequence: TGTGCCAGCAGTTTAGGACAGGGTAGGGGTGGCTACACCTTC.

This clone appeared once. This sequence joins TRBV2 and TRBJ1-4; 10 positions agree with TRBD1. V gave up 6 bases and J gave up 7 bases; unmatched junction bases: 8. Germline V gives CDR1 SNHLY, CDR2 FYNNEI. The CDR3 is made up of 15 amino acids. DNA of the CDR3: TGTGCCAGCAGCGGGGACAGGGGAGTGGGTGAAAAACTGTTTTTT. Protein product: CASSGDRGVGEKLFF.

The chain joins TRBV6-1 to TRBJ1-5; TRBD1 matches 7 bases. The CDR3 consists of 17 residues. V shed 2 bases, J shed 8 bases, and the junction held 15 bases outside the gene matches. Germline V gene sequence: CDR1 MNHNS, CDR2 SASEGT. The CDR3 bases are TGTGCCAGCAGTGAAAGCAACTGGGACAGCCCCGGGGAGCCCCAGCATTTT. As protein: CASSESNWDSPGEPQHF.

The rearrangement links TRBV7-2 to TRBJ2-1, with a tentative D call TRBD1 (6 bases). The CDR3 spans 15 residues. Looked up from germline, CDR1 is SGHTA and CDR2 is FQGNSA. With 4 bases removed from V and 5 bases from J, the gap between germline ends came to 15 bases. CDR3 sequence: CASSSYYRADNEQFF. The DNA for the CDR3 is TGTGCCAGCAGCTCCTACTACAGGGCCGACAATGAGCAGTTCTTC.

The chain is built from TRBV5-1 and TRBJ1-5; D call uncertain. Deletions cut 7 bases from V and 0 bases from J, with 17 bases between. Germline CDR1 SGHRS, CDR2 YFSETQ. The CDR3 is made up of 16 amino acids. The CDR3 nucleotides read TGCGCCAGCCGCGTGGGCGGCGGGGATAGCAATCAGCCCCAGCATTTT. Amino acid sequence: CASRVGGGDSNQPQHF.

This clone showed up just a few times. This chain links TRBV4-2 with TRBJ2-7; 7 nucleotides agree with TRBD1. The CDR3 extends over 15 amino acids. The V segment lost 4 bases and the J segment 0 bases; nucleotides outside the gene matches: 6. Germline V CDR1 and CDR2: LGHNA, YNFKEQ. DNA of the CDR3: TGTGCCAGCAGCCGACCGGGACAGAGCTCCTACGAGCAGTACTTC. This codes for CASSRPGQSSYEQYF.

In DNA form, the CDR3 reads TGCGCCAGCAGCAAGGGACAGGGACGGGGCACTGAAGCTTTCTTT. As protein: CASSKGQGRGTEAFF. The J gene is TRBJ1-1, the V gene TRBV5-1, with 9 bases aligning to TRBD1. CDR3 length equals 15 residues. V dropped 4 bases and J dropped 4; count of bases not matched to a gene: 8. Per the germline V gene, CDR1 is SGHRS and CDR2 is YFSETQ.

The CDR3 nucleotides are TGTGCCAGCAGTCGGTCTGGGGAGCTGTTTTTT. It encodes CASSRSGELFF. The chain recombines TRBV2 with TRBJ2-2; no firm D call. CDR1 is SNHLY and CDR2 is FYNNEI in the germline V gene. The V end lost 5 bases, the J end lost 8 bases, and 6 bases lay between the germline ends. The CDR3 spans 11 residues.

This clone was counted once. This rearrangement joins TRBV18 to TRBJ2-1; 15 nucleotides match TRBD2. The germline V gene has CDR1 KGHSH and CDR2 LQKENI. V lost 4 bases to trimming and J lost 8 bases; unmatched junction nucleotides: 3. This CDR3 contains 15 residues. The CDR3 spells CASSQGLAGGDEQFF. Written as DNA, the CDR3 is TGTGCCAGCTCACAGGGACTAGCGGGGGGCGATGAGCAGTTCTTC.

The chain is built from TRBV2 and TRBJ2-7; 11 bases align to TRBD1. Germline V gene sequence: CDR1 SNHLY, CDR2 FYNNEI. The CDR3 consists of 14 residues. The V and J ends lost 4 bases and 7 bases, in that order; junction bases with no gene match: 6. CDR3 DNA sequence: TGTGCCAGCAGTGGCGGACAGGGGGCGAGGGAGCAGTACTTC. Protein: CASSGGQGAREQYF.

This sequence joins TRBV3-1 (or the pseudogene TRBV3-2) and TRBJ2-5; 13 positions match TRBD2. Germline lookup yields CDR1 LGHDT and CDR2 YNNKEL (reference sequence). V lost 4 bases and J lost 4; bases outside the gene matches: 6. The CDR3 has 16 amino acids. Here the CDR3 DNA reads TGTGCCAGCAGCCTTTGGACTAGCGGGAGCATAGAGACCCAGTACTTC. Translating gives CASSLWTSGSIETQYF.

V gene TRBV28 combines with J gene TRBJ2-7; 7 positions agree with TRBD1. Germline assignment: CDR1 MDHEN and CDR2 SYDVKM. V gave up 3 bases and J gave up 1 base; unmatched junction bases: 9. The CDR3 runs 16 residues. The DNA for the CDR3 is TGTGCCAGCAGTTTGGGTAGGGGGCGAGGGTCCTACGAGCAGTACTTC. It is translated as CASSLGRGRGSYEQYF.

The chain recombines TRBV18 with TRBJ1-5; D uncertain. The V gene lost 1 base and the J gene lost 7 bases, with 17 bases spanning the gap. CDR1 KGHSH and CDR2 LQKENI come from the germline V gene. The length of the CDR3 is 16 residues. CDR3 sequence (DNA): TGTGCCAGCTCACCACAGGGAGAGGTAGTTAGACAGCCCCAGCATTTT. Translation gives CASSPQGEVVRQPQHF.

The genes are TRBV7-2 and TRBJ2-7; D call uncertain. The CDR3 consists of 12 residues. The V gene's germline CDR1 is SGHTA and CDR2 FQGNSA. The germline V and J ends were trimmed by 3 bases and 7 bases, with 10 bases remaining between them. The chain's CDR3 is CASSFLAREQYF. The CDR3 nucleotides are TGTGCCAGCAGCTTCCTTGCTAGGGAGCAGTACTTC.

V and J are TRBV5-1 and TRBJ2-2; TRBD1 matches 8 bases. The length of the CDR3 is 14 residues. V lost 7 bases to trimming and J lost 7 bases; unmatched junction nucleotides: 9. Germline V lookup: CDR1 SGHRS, CDR2 YFSETQ. DNA for the CDR3: TGCGCCAGCCGGATTCAGGGGGCGGGCGGGGAGCTGTTTTTT. It codes for CASRIQGAGGELFF.

The V gene is TRBV14, the J gene TRBJ2-7; a possible D gene is TRBD1 (6 bases). The CDR3 spans 18 residues. V was pared by 4 bases and J by 1 base, with 23 bases between. The germline gives CDR1 SGHDN, CDR2 FVKESK. CDR3 in amino acids: CASSLSTDRWGPSYEQYF. The DNA for the CDR3 is TGTGCCAGCAGCCTCAGTACCGACAGGTGGGGACCATCCTACGAGCAGTACTTC. Using reference TRBV14 and TRBJ2-7 for the parts outside the CDR3, the full variable domain is EAGVTQFPSHSVIEKGQTVTLRCDPISGHDNLYWYRRVMGKEIKFLLHFVKESKQDESGMPNNRFLAERTGGTYSTLKVQPAELEDSGVYFCASSLSTDRWGPSYEQYFGPGTRLTVT.

V gene TRBV7-2 combines with J gene TRBJ2-3; 8 positions agree with TRBD1. CDR3 length: 15 residues. The V gene's germline CDR1 is SGHTA and CDR2 FQGNSA. V lost 4 bases to trimming and J lost 0 bases; unmatched junction nucleotides: 3. The CDR3: CASSSQGASTDTQYF. The CDR3 nucleotides are TGTGCCAGCAGCTCTCAGGGGGCCAGCACAGATACGCAGTATTTT. Complete variable domain (other parts from reference TRBV7-2 and TRBJ2-3): GAGVSQSPSNKVTEKGKDVELRCDPISGHTALYWYRQSLGQGLEFLIYFQGNSAPDKSGLPSDRFSAERTGGSVSTLTIQRTQQEDSAVYLCASSSQGASTDTQYFGPGTRLTVL.

This clone was counted a few times. This chain joins TRBV4-1 and TRBJ1-4; 10 nucleotides line up with TRBD1. This CDR3 contains 16 residues. Unmatched junction bases numbered 4, after V lost 1 base and J lost 5 bases. Germline CDR1 is MGHRA and CDR2 is YSYEKL. The CDR3 is CASSQGRTGGNEKLFF. The CDR3 DNA reads TGCGCCAGCAGCCAAGGTCGGACAGGGGGAAATGAAAAACTGTTTTTT.

V usage is TRBV10-2 and J usage is TRBJ1-3; D gene ambiguous. V was pared by 5 bases and J by 1 base, with 9 bases between. The CDR3 covers 14 residues. Germline CDR1 and CDR2: WSHSY and SAAADI. The CDR3 bases are TGCGCCAGCAGTATCGGGGAGTCTGGAAACACCATATATTTT. It encodes CASSIGESGNTIYF.